This entry features one T cell receptor (beta chain) sequence. The antigen remains undetermined. This sample was included in a study of T cells after posttransplantation cyclophosphamide. Study-level findings and limits: Tissue-infiltrating T cells from skin or gut overlapped little with blood T cells. Recipient CMV seropositivity and CMV reactivation strongly tracked TRB clonality. Later post-transplant blood repertoires were often dominated by donor CD8+ memory clones.

Germline V gene lookup returns CDR1 MNHEY and CDR2 SVGAGI. This CDR3 has 13 residues. V trimming: 6 bases; J trimming: 2 bases; junction bases outside the gene matches: 1. Control samples came 1 year after myeloablative marrow transplants with methotrexate plus calcineurin inhibitor. Produced via immunoSEQ multiplex PCR; TCRdb's table is partial and in-frame only. The sample records over 10,000 clones, over 70% being singletons. The gene calls are TRBV6-5 and TRBJ1-5, with TRBD1 matching 7 bases. This clonotype was obtained from a male patient aged 25 to 39 who received an allogeneic stem cell transplant from an unrelated donor, was CMV-positive, and had acute GVHD only. Some of the T cells might come from the graft donor. Sequenced material: PBMCs, taken about 370 days after allogeneic stem cell transplant with calcineurin inhibitor and methotrexate. The CDR3 DNA follows: TGTGCCAGCAGCACAGGGGGCAATCAGCCCCAGCATTTT. It encodes CASSTGGNQPQHF.